This T cell receptor (beta chain) was sequenced in a study of glioma-infiltrating T cells after dendritic cell vaccination. Across the study: Dendritic cell vaccine was injected intradermally three times, biweekly. General study findings and limits: Estimated pretreatment TIL content predicted outcome after dendritic cell vaccination.

Concerning this clone: Its target is unknown.

Primers: 60 V beta forward and 13 J beta reverse. Sequencing was performed with immunoSEQ multiplex PCR; in TCRdb, only in-frame clones are kept and a portion is missing. Seen here are approximately 92,000 clones, around 80% observed once, and the top ten hold about 5.5%. Sample time point: after dendritic cell vaccination, including at tumor progression/relapse. Patients had residual fresh-frozen tumor tissue and more than two years of survival data. CDR3 size: 15 residues. V lost 3 bases and J lost 4; bases outside the gene matches: 6. Germline values: CDR1 SNHLY, CDR2 FYNNEI. The receptor's source is a human donor with glioblastoma. The rearrangement links TRBV2 to TRBJ1-5; TRBD1 aligns across 7 bases. The sample was blood, taken after dendritic cell vaccination. Written as DNA, the CDR3 is TGTGCCAGCAGTGATTCGACAGGGAGTAATCAGCCCCAGCATTTT. This gives the protein CASSDSTGSNQPQHF.